This is a list of T cell receptor beta chains from one sample in a study of technical replicates of blood from four donors. TCRdb's copy holds only in-frame clones and misses some; the assay was immunoSEQ multiplex PCR. In the table there are tens of thousands of clones, 93% of which are singletons. The sample consisted of T cells isolated from PBMCs. The receptors were sampled from a human donor in good health. CDR3s include the opening cysteine and the closing phenylalanine or tryptophan. The order of the fields is V gene, D gene, clone size, J gene, CDR3 DNA, CDR3 protein. The D gene is left open where the match is weak. Only some rows state a clone size, as once, few, many or a class for expanded clones.

TRBV30	.	once	TRBJ1-1	TGTGCCTGCAGGGTCACTGAAGCTTTCTTT	CACRVTEAFF
TRBV6-5	TRBD1	.	TRBJ1-1	TGTGCCAGCAGTCCAGGGGGCACTGAAGCTTTCTTT	CASSPGGTEAFF
TRBV9	TRBD1	.	TRBJ1-2	TGTGCCAGCAGCATTGGGACAGGGACCTTTTATGGCTACACCTTC	CASSIGTGTFYGYTF
TRBV19	TRBD2	.	TRBJ2-4	TGTGCCAGTAGTATTCCGGGGGGGGTCAGCATTCAGTACTTC	CASSIPGGVSIQYF
TRBV9	.	.	TRBJ2-3	TGTGCCAGCAGCGTAGGGTGGGGCCCCGCAGATACGCAGTATTTT	CASSVGWGPADTQYF
TRBV28	TRBD2	.	TRBJ2-3	TGTGCCAGCAGTTTTACGTGGGCTGGCCCGCTAGCGGGAGGGCCAACAGATACGCAGTATTTT	CASSFTWAGPLAGGPTDTQYF
TRBV7-6	.	once	TRBJ1-2	TGTGCCAGCAGCCCACGCCTTGGACAGCACTATGGCTACACCTTC	CASSPRLGQHYGYTF
TRBV6-1	.	.	TRBJ2-7	TGTGCCAGCAGTGAACTTTACGAGCAGTACTTC	CASSELYEQYF
TRBV27	TRBD1	.	TRBJ2-1	TGTGCCAGCAGTTTCGACAGGGCCAATGAGCAGTTCTTC	CASSFDRANEQFF
TRBV5-1	.	.	TRBJ1-1	TGCGCCAGCAAAAACAGGGTACAAGCTTTCTTT	CASKNRVQAFF
TRBV6-1	.	.	TRBJ1-2	TGTGCCAGCAGTGAAGCGGGCAGGGGCTTTAGCTCTGGCTACACCTTC	CASSEAGRGFSSGYTF
TRBV6-5	TRBD1	.	TRBJ1-2	TGTGCCAGCAGTTACTCGGTCAGGGGGAATGGCTACACCTTC	CASSYSVRGNGYTF
TRBV11-2	.	once	TRBJ1-3	TGTGCCAGCAGCTTAATAGGACAGAACTCTGGAAACACCATATATTTT	CASSLIGQNSGNTIYF
TRBV28	TRBD2	once	TRBJ2-7	TGTGCCAGCAGTTTAGTAGGGTGGGGTAGCGGGAGGCCTAGAACCTACGAGCAGTACTTC	CASSLVGWGSGRPRTYEQYF
TRBV19	.	.	TRBJ1-1	TGTGCCACCGGCTGGGGAGGCACTGAAGCTTTCTTT	CATGWGGTEAFF
TRBV2	TRBD1	.	TRBJ1-5	TGTGCCAGCAGCAAGAAGACAGGGGTCGATCAGCCCCAGCATTTT	CASSKKTGVDQPQHF
TRBV4-1	TRBD2	once	TRBJ2-7	TGCGCCAGCAGCCAACCAACTAGCGGGAGCGAAGCCTACGAGCAGTACTTC	CASSQPTSGSEAYEQYF
TRBV6-1	.	.	TRBJ1-2	TGTGCCAGCAAAAGACAGGCCTCTAACTATGGCTACACCTTC	CASKRQASNYGYTF
TRBV6-1	.	.	TRBJ2-3	TGTGCCAGCAGTGAACCCCGTCGGAGCTCAGATACGCAGTATTTT	CASSEPRRSSDTQYF
TRBV25-1	TRBD2	.	TRBJ2-3	TGTGCCAGCATGGGCGGGAGGCCCGACACAGATACGCAGTATTTT	CASMGGRPDTDTQYF
TRBV30	TRBD1	.	TRBJ2-7	TGTGCCTGGAGTGTTGGGACAGAATTCTCCTACGAGCAGTACTTC	CAWSVGTEFSYEQYF
TRBV5-1	TRBD2	.	TRBJ2-5	TGCGCCAGCAGACAGCGGGGGGGCGAGGAGACCCAGTACTTC	CASRQRGGEETQYF
TRBV19	TRBD2	.	TRBJ2-1	TGTGCCAGTCCGACTAGCGGGACCCTCTACAATGAGCAGTTCTTC	CASPTSGTLYNEQFF
TRBV28	TRBD1	.	TRBJ2-5	TGTGCCAGCAGCCGCCAGACAGGGGGCCAAGAGACCCAGTACTTC	CASSRQTGGQETQYF
TRBV10-1	TRBD2	once	TRBJ2-1	TGCGCCAGCGGGGAGGGGACCTACAATGAGCAGTTCTTC	CASGEGTYNEQFF
TRBV12-5	.	.	TRBJ2-2	TGTGCTAGTAGAGGGACGAACACCGGGGAGCTGTTTTTT	CASRGTNTGELFF
TRBV27	.	.	TRBJ1-1	TGTGCCAGCAGTTTGGCCGGGGGGATTATGAACACTGAAGCTTTCTTT	CASSLAGGIMNTEAFF
TRBV10-3	TRBD1	.	TRBJ2-7	TGTGCCACGGAACAGGGGCCCTTGGACGAGCAGTACTTC	CATEQGPLDEQYF
TRBV7-3	TRBD1	.	TRBJ1-3	TGTGCCAGCAGCCGGACAGGAGACTCTGGAAACACCATATATTTT	CASSRTGDSGNTIYF
TRBV18	.	.	TRBJ2-7	TGTGCCAGCTCACCAGCTTCAGGGAACCCTTACGAGCAGTACTTC	CASSPASGNPYEQYF